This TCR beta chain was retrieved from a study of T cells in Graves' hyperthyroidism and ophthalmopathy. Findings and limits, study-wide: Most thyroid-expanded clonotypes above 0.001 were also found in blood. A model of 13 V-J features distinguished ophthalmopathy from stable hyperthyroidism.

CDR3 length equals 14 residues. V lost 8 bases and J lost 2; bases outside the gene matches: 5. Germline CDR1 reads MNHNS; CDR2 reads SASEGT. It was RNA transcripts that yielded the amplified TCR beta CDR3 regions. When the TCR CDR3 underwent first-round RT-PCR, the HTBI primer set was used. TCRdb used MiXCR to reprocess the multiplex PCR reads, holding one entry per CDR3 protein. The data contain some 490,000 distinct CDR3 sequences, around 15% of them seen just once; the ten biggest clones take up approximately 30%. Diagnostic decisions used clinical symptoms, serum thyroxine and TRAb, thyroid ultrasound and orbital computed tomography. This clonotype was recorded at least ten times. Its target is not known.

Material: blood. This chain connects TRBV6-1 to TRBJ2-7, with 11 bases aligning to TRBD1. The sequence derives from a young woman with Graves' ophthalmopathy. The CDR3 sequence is CASADRGLTYEQYF. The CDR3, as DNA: TGTGCCAGCGCGGACAGGGGGCTCACCTACGAGCAGTACTTC.